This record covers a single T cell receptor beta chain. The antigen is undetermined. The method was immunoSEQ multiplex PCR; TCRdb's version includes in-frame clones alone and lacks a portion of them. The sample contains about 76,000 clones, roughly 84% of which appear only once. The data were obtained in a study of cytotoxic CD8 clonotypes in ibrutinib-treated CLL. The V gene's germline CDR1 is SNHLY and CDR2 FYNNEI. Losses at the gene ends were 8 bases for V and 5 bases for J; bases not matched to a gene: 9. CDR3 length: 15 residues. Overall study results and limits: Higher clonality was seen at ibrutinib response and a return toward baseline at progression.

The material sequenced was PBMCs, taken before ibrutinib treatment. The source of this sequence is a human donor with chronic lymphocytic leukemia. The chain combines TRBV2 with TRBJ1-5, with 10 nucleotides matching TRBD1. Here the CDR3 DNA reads TGTGCCAGCCAACGGGACAGGGGATCGTATCAGCCCCAGCATTTT. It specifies CASQRDRGSYQPQHF.